The next 23 T cell receptor beta chains were all read from a single sample in a study of cytomegalovirus exposure and HLA in healthy donors. The PCR was carried out with 60 Vbeta primers and 13 Jbeta primers. Assay: immunoSEQ multiplex PCR; the TCRdb copy retains only in-frame clones and omits some. The sample carries about 160,000 clones, about 80% recorded once. Sequencing was done on a sample of PBMCs. These receptor sequences come from a young man in good health and CMV-seronegative.

This chain links TRBV7-6 with TRBJ2-7; 12 nucleotides line up with TRBD2. From germline, CDR1 is SGHVS and CDR2 FNYEAQ. The CDR3 has 15 amino acids. V shed 6 bases, J shed 2 bases, and the junction held 5 bases outside the gene matches. The CDR3 loop is CASSNGLAGTYEQYF. The CDR3 DNA sequence: TGTGCCAGCAGTAACGGACTAGCGGGGACCTACGAGCAGTACTTC.

For this clone: Germline and junction disagree at one end, which may indicate a read error. J is TRBJ2-5 and V is TRBV5-1; 7 nucleotides line up with TRBD2. Per germline, CDR1 SGHRS and CDR2 YFSETQ. This CDR3 is built from 16 residues. DNA of the CDR3: TGCGCCAGCAACTTGGCCAGCGGGGAAGGCCAAGAGACCCAGTACTTC. Encoded protein: CASNLASGEGQETQYF.

The genes are TRBV7-8 and TRBJ1-2, with TRBD1 matching 9 bases. The CDR3 has 13 amino acids. V dropped 5 bases and J dropped 8; count of bases not matched to a gene: 6. The germline gives CDR1 SGHVS, CDR2 FQNEAQ. This CDR3 is CASSLGTGWGYTF. The CDR3 bases are TGTGCCAGCAGCCTCGGGACAGGGTGGGGCTACACCTTC.

The DNA of the CDR3 is TGTGCCAGCAGCGGCCCCTCCCCAGGGACTAACTATGGCTACACCTTC. Residues: CASSGPSPGTNYGYTF. This sequence joins TRBV9 and TRBJ1-2; D is perhaps TRBD1 (5 bases). V lost 3 bases, J lost 0 bases, and 15 bases lay in between. CDR3 length: 16 residues. The germline V gene encodes CDR1 SGDLS and CDR2 YYNGEE.

With regard to this clone: One end of the junction is discordant with germline, which a read error may explain. V is TRBV7-3 and J is TRBJ1-3; D gene ambiguous. The CDR3 runs to 14 residues. Germline V gives CDR1 SGHTA, CDR2 FQGTGA. The chain's CDR3 is CASSLAGTGSTIYF. CDR3 nucleotides: TGTGCCAGCAGCTTGGCAGGAACTGGAAGCACCATATATTTT.

This rearrangement joins TRBV6-5 to TRBJ2-1, with 10 nucleotides matching TRBD2. The V and J ends lost 5 bases and 9 bases, in that order; junction bases with no gene match: 4. CDR1 is MNHEY, CDR2 SVGAGI, per germline. The CDR3 is made up of 13 amino acids. The CDR3 spells CASSTAGGTEQFF. The CDR3 nucleotides are TGTGCCAGCAGTACAGCGGGGGGGACTGAGCAGTTCTTC.

This chain links TRBV15 with TRBJ1-6; tentatively, D is TRBD1 (5 bases). Germline-derived CDR1 and CDR2 are LNHNV and YYDKDF (reference sequence). The CDR3 has 14 residues. V lost 8 bases and J 5 bases, leaving 13 bases between the germline ends. The CDR3 DNA reads TGTGCCACCGGATCGGGACTAAATAATTCACCCCTCCACTTT. Translating it yields CATGSGLNNSPLHF.

V usage is TRBV11-2 and J usage is TRBJ2-1; 11 nucleotides line up with TRBD2. The trim removed 0 bases at V and 2 bases at J, leaving 12 bases unmatched. The CDR3 is 20 residues long. The germline CDR1 and CDR2 sequences are SGHAT and FQNNGV. CDR3 coding DNA: TGTGCCAGCAGCTTAGACAATCCCCGGGGACTAGCGGAGACCTACAATGAGCAGTTCTTC. Amino acid sequence: CASSLDNPRGLAETYNEQFF.

In DNA form, the CDR3 reads TGTGCCAGCAGTTCTCTCCAGCAGGGGATGCACTACTACGAGCAGTACTTC. Translation: CASSSLQQGMHYYEQYF. The rearrangement links TRBV27 to TRBJ2-7; perhaps TRBD1 as D (6 bases). Trimming removed 4 bases at V and 3 bases at J, with 22 bases between. Germline V gives CDR1 MNHEY, CDR2 SMNVEV (reference sequence). The CDR3 loop spans 17 amino acids.

Here the CDR3 DNA reads TGTGCCAGCAGTATAATCGGAGAGCGGGGGAACACTGAAGCTTTCTTT. It encodes CASSIIGERGNTEAFF. This chain connects TRBV27 to TRBJ1-1; no clear D. Trimming pared 5 bases from V and 1 base from J, leaving 17 bases between. This CDR3 has 16 residues. The germline CDR1 and CDR2 sequences are MNHEY and SMNVEV (reference sequence).

A few counts support this clone. V gene TRBV5-4 combines with J gene TRBJ2-7; 9 bases align to TRBD2. Looked up from germline, CDR1 is SGHNT and CDR2 is YYREEE (reference sequence). This CDR3 spans 15 amino acids. J lost 3 bases, V lost 4 bases, and 8 bases had no gene match. DNA for the CDR3: TGTGCCAGCAGCGCCTCCGCGGGAGGGCTCTACGAGCAGTACTTC. It translates to CASSASAGGLYEQYF.

The gene calls are TRBV4-2 and TRBJ2-1; D is uncertain. There are 17 residues in the CDR3. V was trimmed by 2 bases and J by 0 bases, leaving 14 bases between them. Germline CDR1 LGHNA, CDR2 YNFKEQ. The CDR3 DNA follows: TGTGCCAGCAGCCAACAAATGGCGGAGAGCTCCTACAATGAGCAGTTCTTC. This sequence encodes CASSQQMAESSYNEQFF.

The chain uses TRBV11-1 and TRBJ1-2; 10 bases line up with TRBD1. V shed 5 bases and J 8 bases; nucleotides not matched to a gene: 8. CDR3 length: 14 residues. Germline assignment: CDR1 SGHAT and CDR2 FQDESV (reference sequence). The CDR3 loop is CASSLRQGARGYTF. The CDR3 DNA sequence: TGTGCCAGCAGCCTAAGACAGGGGGCGCGGGGCTACACCTTC.

The V call is TRBV28, the J call TRBJ1-1; 7 bases map to TRBD1. V lost 3 bases and J lost 12; bases outside the gene matches: 4. Germline V gene data show CDR1 as MDHEN and CDR2 as SYDVKM. CDR3 size: 11 residues. In DNA, the CDR3 is TGTGCCAGCAGTTTGAGGGGGCGAACTTTCTTT. As protein: CASSLRGRTFF.

The chain employs TRBV4-1 and TRBJ1-1; no clear D. From germline, CDR1 is MGHRA and CDR2 YSYEKL. V was cut by 1 base and J by 1 base, with 16 bases left in between. The CDR3 has 17 residues. The CDR3 region has the DNA TGCGCCAGCAGCCAAGTTCGAAAGATCCACACGAACACTGAAGCTTTCTTT. It is translated as CASSQVRKIHTNTEAFF.

The rearrangement links TRBV13 to TRBJ2-5; D may be TRBD2 (7 bases). Germline values: CDR1 PRHDT, CDR2 FYEKMQ (reference sequence). V shed 6 bases and J shed 5 bases, with 22 bases lying between them. This CDR3 is built from 16 residues. Written as DNA, the CDR3 is TGTGCCAGCAGGTTGGGGGGGGGCCCCCGGAGCGAGACCCAGTACTTC. Translating it yields CASRLGGGPRSETQYF.

CDR3 protein: CSVSGQAGDAFF. The CDR3 nucleotides read TGCAGCGTTTCCGGACAGGCAGGGGATGCTTTCTTT. This sequence joins TRBV29-1 and TRBJ1-1; TRBD1 agrees at 7 bases. CDR1 and CDR2 from the germline V gene are SQVTM and ANQGSEA. This CDR3 contains 12 residues. The V and J ends lost 5 bases and 11 bases, in that order; junction bases with no gene match: 11.

V usage is TRBV28 and J usage is TRBJ1-2; D perhaps matches TRBD1 (6 bases). The V gene lost 5 bases and the J gene lost 2 bases, with 15 bases spanning the gap. The CDR3 is made up of 15 amino acids. Looked up from germline, CDR1 is MDHEN and CDR2 is SYDVKM. The CDR3 coding sequence is TGTGCCAGCAGTAACCCATCGACAGGAAACTATGGCTACACCTTC. It specifies CASSNPSTGNYGYTF.

The chain carries TRBV19 and TRBJ1-1; D may be TRBD1 (6 bases). Germline V CDR1 and CDR2: LNHDA, SQIVND (reference sequence). Trimming took off 3 bases at V and 4 bases at J, with 18 bases between the two ends. The CDR3 contains 16 residues. This CDR3 is CASSMVGTPRGTEAFF. The CDR3 DNA reads TGTGCCAGTAGTATGGTGGGGACACCCCGGGGCACTGAAGCTTTCTTT. Supplemented by reference TRBV19 and TRBJ1-1, the full variable domain reads DGGITQSPKYLFRKEGQNVTLSCEQNLNHDAMYWYRQDPGQGLRLIYYSQIVNDFQKGDIAEGYSVSREKKESFPLTVTSAQKNPTAFYLCASSMVGTPRGTEAFFGQGTRLTVV.

In nucleotides, the CDR3 is TGTGCCAGCAGCTTGAGTTCGACGACAGACACTGAAGCTTTCTTT. Protein: CASSLSSTTDTEAFF. The chain joins TRBV5-4 to TRBJ1-1; weak D call: TRBD1 (5 bases). Trimming took off 1 base at V and 3 bases at J, with 13 bases between the two ends. The CDR3 runs to 15 residues. The V gene's germline CDR1 is SGHNT and CDR2 YYREEE (reference sequence).

The V call is TRBV2, the J call TRBJ1-1; 8 bases match TRBD1. The V segment lost 6 bases and the J segment 4 bases; nucleotides outside the gene matches: 10. Germline lookup yields CDR1 SNHLY and CDR2 FYNNEI. The CDR3 length is 15 residues. CDR3 protein: CASRGQGGTATEAFF. The CDR3 DNA sequence: TGTGCCAGCAGAGGACAGGGTGGAACGGCCACTGAAGCTTTCTTT.

This clone has a handful of counts. This sequence joins TRBV5-1 and TRBJ1-2; tentative D call: TRBD1 (6 bases). CDR3 size: 14 residues. CDR1 SGHRS and CDR2 YFSETQ come from the germline V gene. The ends were cut back, 1 base at V and 0 bases at J, with 7 bases in the middle. CDR3 bases: TGCGCCAGCAGCTTGCACAGGGCTAACTATGGCTACACCTTC. Translating gives CASSLHRANYGYTF.

The chain joins TRBV30 to TRBJ2-1; D may be TRBD2 (5 bases). This CDR3 region has 14 residues. Germline assignment: CDR1 GTSNPN and CDR2 SVGIG (reference sequence). Between the trimmed V and J ends, which lost 1 base and 1 base, there was a span of 8 bases. CDR3 coding DNA: TGTGCCTGGAGTGGTCGGGGTTCCTACAATGAGCAGTTCTTC. Translation gives CAWSGRGSYNEQFF.